This T cell receptor (beta chain) was found in a study of cytomegalovirus exposure and HLA in healthy donors. V was pared by 7 bases and J by 0 bases, with 9 bases of the junction left unmatched. Germline assignment: CDR1 SGHAT and CDR2 FQNNGV. This CDR3 is 16 amino acids long. Using immunoSEQ multiplex PCR, the repertoire was profiled, and TCRdb retains in-frame clones only, with some absent. The sample lists 150,000 to 200,000 clones, 75% to 90% seen once, with about 15% in the top ten. What was sequenced was PBMCs. The source of this sequence is a young man in good health and CMV-seropositive. V gene TRBV11-2 combines with J gene TRBJ1-1; 9 bases agree with TRBD1. Here the CDR3 DNA reads TGTGCCAGCAACTTCATACGACAGGGGGTGAACACTGAAGCTTTCTTT. Protein: CASNFIRQGVNTEAFF.